Shown below are 25 T cell receptor beta chains from a single sample sequenced in a study of shared clonotypes between healthy human individuals. TCRdb's table, derived via immunoSEQ multiplex PCR, lists solely in-frame clones and lacks some. The sample comprises around 1,100,000 clones, roughly 80% of which are singletons, and roughly 0.83% rests with the top ten. Source material: memory CD4+ T cells from PBMCs. Subset meaning: CD45RA-negative fraction. The receptors were gathered from a man younger than 35 in good health. Some clones in this sample may be carry-over from other donors' samples.

The gene calls are TRBV28 and TRBJ2-1; TRBD1 matches at 9 bases. The J segment lost 0 bases and the V segment lost 4 bases, leaving 10 bases of the junction unmatched. The length of the CDR3 is 18 residues. Germline V gene sequence: CDR1 MDHEN, CDR2 SYDVKM. The CDR3 DNA follows: TGTGCCAGCAGTTCAATCTTACCGGGACAGGGCTCCTACAATGAGCAGTTCTTC. This codes for CASSSILPGQGSYNEQFF.

The genes are TRBV29-1 and TRBJ2-2, with D perhaps matching TRBD2 (7 bases). Trimming stripped 4 bases from V and 7 bases from J, with 13 bases between. The CDR3 totals 13 residues. CDR1 is SQVTM, CDR2 ANQGSEA, per germline. CDR3 region: CSVVRGAGGELFF. The CDR3 DNA follows: TGCAGCGTTGTCCGGGGGGCCGGCGGGGAGCTGTTTTTT.

The chain combines TRBV7-8 with TRBJ2-5, with D possibly being TRBD1 or TRBD2 (5 bases each). Germline V gene sequence: CDR1 SGHVS, CDR2 FQNEAQ. The length of the CDR3 is 15 residues. V shed 1 base and J shed 5 bases, with 14 bases lying between them. The CDR3 sequence: CASSLDLGDGETQYF. The CDR3 coding sequence is TGTGCCAGCAGCTTAGATCTTGGGGACGGGGAGACCCAGTACTTC.

The table lists this clone with many counts. The chain links TRBV13 to TRBJ2-1, with D perhaps assigned TRBD1 or TRBD2 (5 bases each). Per germline, CDR1 PRHDT and CDR2 FYEKMQ (reference sequence). The CDR3 contains 15 residues. V lost 6 bases and J lost 4, with 16 bases in between. DNA for the CDR3: TGTGCCAGCAGACAGTCCGGGACCAGATACAATGAGCAGTTCTTC. It specifies CASRQSGTRYNEQFF.

V and J are TRBV28 and TRBJ2-7; a possible D gene is TRBD2 (5 bases). The CDR3 runs 11 residues. Germline V gives CDR1 MDHEN, CDR2 SYDVKM. V shed 4 bases and J shed 6 bases, with 7 bases lying between them. The DNA for the CDR3 is TGTGCCAGCAGTTGGGAGTTCGAGCAGTACTTC. Translated: CASSWEFEQYF.

The chain employs TRBV6-1 and TRBJ2-5; a possible D gene is TRBD2 (6 bases). The CDR3 covers 15 residues. Germline V gene lookup returns CDR1 MNHNS and CDR2 SASEGT. The V end lost 1 base, the J end lost 4 bases, and 13 bases lay between the germline ends. The chain's CDR3 is CASSEGTTRRETQYF. In nucleotides, the CDR3 is TGTGCCAGCAGTGAAGGTACGACTAGGCGAGAGACCCAGTACTTC.

The chain links TRBV7-9 to TRBJ2-2, with 10 bases that match TRBD2. The CDR3 consists of 15 residues. CDR1 is SEHNR, CDR2 FQNEAQ, per germline (reference sequence). Trimming took 3 bases from V and 3 from J; bases not matched to a gene: 1. The DNA for the CDR3 is TGTGCCAGCAGCTTTGGACTAGCGGACACCGGGGAGCTGTTTTTT. This sequence encodes CASSFGLADTGELFF.

The sample holds a few counts of this clone. The rearrangement links TRBV27 to TRBJ2-1, with 10 positions matching TRBD1. Germline V gives CDR1 MNHEY, CDR2 SMNVEV (reference sequence). The CDR3 is 14 amino acids. Losses at the gene ends were 6 bases for V and 5 bases for J; bases not matched to a gene: 4. The CDR3 sequence: CASSSDRGNNEQFF. CDR3 DNA sequence: TGTGCCAGCAGCTCGGACAGGGGGAACAATGAGCAGTTCTTC.

The CDR3 loop reads CASSHIGQGNTEAFF. The CDR3 DNA reads TGCGCCAGCAGCCACATCGGACAGGGGAACACTGAAGCTTTCTTT. This chain connects TRBV4-1 to TRBJ1-1; TRBD1 aligns across 8 bases. From germline, CDR1 is MGHRA and CDR2 YSYEKL. This CDR3 has 15 residues. Trimming cost V 3 bases and J 1 base; bases outside gene matches: 4.

This rearrangement joins TRBV28 to TRBJ1-1, with D hard to call. Germline CDR1 and CDR2: MDHEN and SYDVKM. Between the trimmed V and J ends, which lost 3 bases and 7 bases, there was a span of 9 bases. The CDR3 runs to 12 residues. In DNA, the CDR3 is TGTGCCAGCAGTTTGCAGGATCTTGAAGCTTTCTTT. Amino acid sequence: CASSLQDLEAFF.

This chain uses TRBV29-1 with TRBJ2-3; possible D gene TRBD2, 6 bases. V was clipped by 5 bases and J by 6 bases, with 21 bases between them. CDR3 length: 15 residues. Germline V CDR1 and CDR2: SQVTM, ANQGSEA. The CDR3 DNA reads as TGCAGCGTTTCCCTTTATGGGTCGGAGGGGGATACGCAGTATTTT. Translated, it gives CSVSLYGSEGDTQYF.

A few counts support this clone. V usage is TRBV7-8 and J usage is TRBJ2-3; TRBD1 might be the D (6 bases). CDR3 length: 13 residues. The V end was cut by 5 bases, the J end by 3 bases, with 9 bases between. The germline V gene has CDR1 SGHVS and CDR2 FQNEAQ. The CDR3: CASSADRTDTQYF. CDR3 sequence (DNA): TGTGCCAGCAGCGCCGACAGGACAGATACGCAGTATTTT.

This clone was observed a few times. V and J are TRBV28 and TRBJ2-3; D might be TRBD2 (6 bases). The CDR3 consists of 19 residues. Germline CDR1 MDHEN, CDR2 SYDVKM. V lost 1 base and J lost 1, with 21 bases in between. The chain's CDR3 is CASSLFWYGAGEGTDTQYF. Written as DNA, the CDR3 is TGTGCCAGCAGTTTATTTTGGTACGGAGCGGGTGAAGGCACAGATACGCAGTATTTT.

The chain is built from TRBV2 and TRBJ2-7; TRBD1 might be the D (5 bases). CDR3 length: 13 residues. Trimming cost V 3 bases and J 3 bases, with 9 bases left between them. Germline V gene lookup returns CDR1 SNHLY and CDR2 FYNNEI. The CDR3 protein is CASSDQGLYEQYF. The CDR3 DNA is TGTGCCAGCAGTGACCAGGGCCTCTACGAGCAGTACTTC.

This clone was counted a single time. The chain has TRBV6-6 and TRBJ1-2; D is ambiguous. From germline, CDR1 is MNHNY and CDR2 SVGAGI (reference sequence). V was trimmed by 7 bases and J by 6 bases, leaving 18 bases between them. The CDR3 spans 14 residues. The CDR3 spells CASTPRGEVNGYTF. The CDR3, as DNA: TGTGCCAGCACCCCCCGCGGGGAAGTCAATGGCTACACCTTC.

This chain joins TRBV7-2 and TRBJ2-3; 10 bases align to TRBD2. V lost 2 bases to trimming and J lost 2 bases; unmatched junction nucleotides: 4. CDR3 length: 16 amino acids. CDR1 and CDR2 (germline): SGHTA, FQGNSA. CDR3: CASSLRTSGFTDTQYF. Written as DNA, the CDR3 is TGTGCCAGCAGCTTACGGACTAGCGGCTTCACAGATACGCAGTATTTT.

V usage is TRBV15 and J usage is TRBJ1-2; D uncertain. V gave up 4 bases and J gave up 7 bases, with 10 bases separating them. Germline lookup yields CDR1 LNHNV and CDR2 YYDKDF (reference sequence). There are 12 residues in the CDR3. The CDR3 DNA is TGTGCCACCAGCACAGGCCGGGGTGGCTACACCTTC. This codes for CATSTGRGGYTF.

This chain connects TRBV28 to TRBJ2-5; possible D gene TRBD2, 6 bases. V gave up 3 bases and J gave up 5 bases, with 13 bases separating them. Germline loops: CDR1 MDHEN, CDR2 SYDVKM. CDR3 size: 14 residues. The CDR3 nucleotides are TGTGCCAGCAGTTTGGGACTCGTCGGGGAGACCCAGTACTTC. Its protein is CASSLGLVGETQYF.

This clone has only one observation. The J gene is TRBJ2-3, the V gene TRBV5-5, with D maybe TRBD1 (6 bases). The ends were cut back, 4 bases at V and 2 bases at J, with 17 bases in the middle. CDR3 length: 16 residues. CDR1 is SGHKS and CDR2 is YYEKEE in the germline V gene (reference sequence). Here the CDR3 reads CASSLAGTPNTDTQYF. The CDR3 DNA follows: TGTGCCAGCAGCCTTGCCGGGACACCTAACACAGATACGCAGTATTTT.

The chain employs TRBV7-9 and TRBJ1-5, with a possible D match to TRBD1 (5 bases). The germline gives CDR1 SEHNR, CDR2 FQNEAQ (reference sequence). The CDR3 has 14 residues. V gave up 2 bases and J gave up 7 bases, with 12 bases separating them. The CDR3 sequence is CASSLQTDQQPQHF. The CDR3 bases are TGTGCCAGCAGCTTACAGACAGACCAGCAGCCCCAGCATTTT.

CDR3 in DNA: TGTGCCAGCAGCTACGGGACAGTAGAGACCCAGTACTTC. Residues: CASSYGTVETQYF. The rearrangement uses TRBV5-5 and TRBJ2-5; 7 bases fit TRBD1. Per the germline V gene, CDR1 is SGHKS and CDR2 is YYEKEE (reference sequence). V lost 3 bases to trimming and J lost 4 bases; unmatched junction nucleotides: 3. This CDR3 is built from 13 residues.

This clone was counted a few times. J is TRBJ2-5 and V is TRBV18; 8 bases agree with TRBD1. Losses at the gene ends were 4 bases for V and 3 bases for J; bases not matched to a gene: 1. Germline loops: CDR1 KGHSH, CDR2 LQKENI. This CDR3 contains 13 residues. The CDR3 region has the DNA TGTGCCAGCTCACTACAGGGGGAAGAGACCCAGTACTTC. Encoded protein: CASSLQGEETQYF.

As to this clone: A clone one base away is much larger, so this may be a read error. Other DNA variants within this sample encode the same CDR3. The J gene is TRBJ1-3, the V gene TRBV9; 8 nucleotides match TRBD1. The length of the CDR3 is 14 residues. In germline, CDR1 is SGDLS, CDR2 YYNGEE. The CDR3 loop is CASSGTGSGNTIYF. CDR3 nucleotide sequence: TGCGCCAGCAGCGGGACAGGCTCTGGAAACACCATATATTTT.

The chain couples TRBV27 to TRBJ2-7; 7 nucleotides agree with TRBD1. Trimming took 4 bases from V and 4 from J; bases not matched to a gene: 4. Germline V gene lookup returns CDR1 MNHEY and CDR2 SMNVEV (reference sequence). The CDR3 covers 13 residues. CDR3 sequence (DNA): TGTGCCAGCAGTTATCGACAGGGTTACGAGCAGTACTTC. Its translation is CASSYRQGYEQYF.

This rearrangement joins TRBV18 to TRBJ2-1, with D tentatively TRBD2 (5 bases). Germline lookup yields CDR1 KGHSH and CDR2 LQKENI. This CDR3 is 13 amino acids long. V was pared by 0 bases and J by 8 bases, with 8 bases between. CDR3 sequence reads: CASSPPGSDEQFF. The CDR3 bases are TGTGCCAGCTCACCACCGGGGAGCGATGAGCAGTTCTTC.